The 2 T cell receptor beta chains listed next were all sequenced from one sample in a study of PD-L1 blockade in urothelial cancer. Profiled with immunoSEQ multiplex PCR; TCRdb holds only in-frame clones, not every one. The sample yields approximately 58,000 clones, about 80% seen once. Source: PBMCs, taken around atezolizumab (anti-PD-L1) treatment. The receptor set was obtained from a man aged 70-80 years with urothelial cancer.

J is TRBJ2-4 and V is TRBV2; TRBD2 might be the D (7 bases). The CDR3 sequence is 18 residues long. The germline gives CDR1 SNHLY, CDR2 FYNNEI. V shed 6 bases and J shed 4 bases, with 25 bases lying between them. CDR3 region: CASSLGGGTRYGKNIQYF. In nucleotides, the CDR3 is TGTGCCAGCAGCCTGGGGGGGGGCACCCGTTATGGAAAAAACATTCAGTACTTC.

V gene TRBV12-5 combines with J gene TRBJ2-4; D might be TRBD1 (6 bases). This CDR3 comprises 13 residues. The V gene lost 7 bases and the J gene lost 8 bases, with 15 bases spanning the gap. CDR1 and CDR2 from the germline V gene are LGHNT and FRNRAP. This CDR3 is CASATGWVDIQYF. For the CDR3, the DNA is TGTGCTAGTGCCACAGGGTGGGTAGACATTCAGTACTTC.